A single sample gave rise to the 21 T cell receptor beta chains below, sequenced in a study of blood T cells in healthy people across ages. Sample-barcoded 5' priming and a J-beta primer mix drove a second PCR of about 6 to 11 cycles. TCRdb reanalysed the 5' RACE reads using MiXCR and keeps one entry per CDR3 protein. The profile shows about 930,000 distinct CDR3 sequences, 29% of them singletons. This sample also belongs to another study, concerning T cells of mothers and their children.

Sequenced sample: blood. The receptors originated from a woman in her 40s in good health.

This clonotype was counted between two and nine times. The chain carries TRBV12-3 or TRBV12-4 and TRBJ2-6; D unclear. The CDR3 runs to 17 residues. The V end lost 3 bases, the J end lost 0 bases, and 12 bases lay between the germline ends. The CDR3 loop reads CASSFAPAISGANVLTF. The DNA for the CDR3 is TGTGCCAGCAGTTTTGCTCCGGCGATCTCTGGGGCCAACGTCCTGACTTTC.

This sequence joins TRBV10-3 and TRBJ1-5; D is possibly TRBD1 (6 bases). There are 15 residues in the CDR3. From germline, CDR1 is ENHRY and CDR2 SYGVKD. Trimming took 6 bases from V and 1 from J, leaving 13 bases between them. The CDR3 is CAIRMGAESNQPQHF. The CDR3 bases are TGTGCCATCAGAATGGGGGCAGAGAGCAATCAGCCCCAGCATTTT.

The chain links TRBV9 to TRBJ1-2; D call uncertain. Germline V gene data show CDR1 as SGDLS and CDR2 as YYNGEE. The CDR3 consists of 13 residues. The ends were cut back, 0 bases at V and 4 bases at J, with 7 bases in the middle. The CDR3 loop is CASSVEGGYGYTF. The CDR3 DNA follows: TGTGCCAGCAGCGTAGAAGGCGGCTATGGCTACACCTTC.

This clonotype was recorded many times. This sequence joins TRBV5-6 and TRBJ2-4; 8 positions match TRBD2. V gave up 5 bases and J gave up 2 bases; unmatched junction bases: 6. Germline values: CDR1 SGHDT, CDR2 YYEEEE. The CDR3 runs 15 residues. The CDR3 region is CASSLGGRSKNIQYF. CDR3 nucleotide sequence: TGTGCCAGCAGTCTTGGCGGGAGGTCCAAAAACATTCAGTACTTC.

This clonotype was recorded many times. The chain has TRBV12-3 or TRBV12-4 and TRBJ1-2; D unresolved. The CDR3 runs 12 residues. The V gene lost 6 bases and the J gene lost 5 bases, with 10 bases spanning the gap. The CDR3, as DNA: TGTGCCAGCAGCCCTACAGATTATGGCTACACCTTC. Protein: CASSPTDYGYTF.

This chain connects TRBV20-1 to TRBJ1-6; no clear D. This CDR3 spans 14 amino acids. Trimming cost V 0 bases and J 11 bases, with 14 bases left between them. Per germline, CDR1 DFQATT and CDR2 SNEGSKA (reference sequence). The CDR3 nucleotides read TGCAGTGCTAGAGATCCAGGAAGCCGGACACCCCTCCACTTT. Amino acid sequence: CSARDPGSRTPLHF.

This clonotype was seen repeatedly, ten times or more. The V and J genes are TRBV15 and TRBJ2-7; D ambiguous. The germline V gene encodes CDR1 LNHNV and CDR2 YYDKDF (reference sequence). The CDR3 covers 16 residues. The V end lost 4 bases, the J end lost 3 bases, and 19 bases lay between the germline ends. Here the CDR3 reads CATSTLEPVGLYEQYF. The DNA of the CDR3 is TGTGCCACCAGCACCCTAGAGCCGGTCGGCCTCTACGAGCAGTACTTC.

This clonotype was observed a handful of times. This sequence joins TRBV20-1 and TRBJ2-3; TRBD2 aligns across 9 bases. The germline V gene encodes CDR1 DFQATT and CDR2 SNEGSKA (reference sequence). This CDR3 has 15 residues. The junction had 4 bases not matched to a gene; V was cut back by 3 bases and J by 0 bases. CDR3 loop: CSARETSGSTDTQYF. The DNA of the CDR3 is TGCAGTGCTAGGGAGACTAGCGGTAGCACAGATACGCAGTATTTT.

Comment on this clonotype: A read error is possible here, since a much larger clone lies one base away. The final CDR3 position lacks the conserved phenylalanine or tryptophan, pointing to a likely read error. V usage is TRBV5-1 and J usage is TRBJ1-2; a weak D match, TRBD1 (6 bases). In germline, CDR1 is SGHRS, CDR2 YFSETQ. V was shortened by 0 bases and J by 4 bases, with 13 bases between the two germline ends. The CDR3 length is 15 residues. The CDR3 bases are TGCGCCAGCAGCTTGGTCCAGGGGAGGACCTATGGCTACACCTCC. Protein product: CASSLVQGRTYGYTS.

The chain couples TRBV12-3 or TRBV12-4 to TRBJ1-1; the D gene is possibly TRBD1 (5 bases). The CDR3 contains 14 residues. V was trimmed by 6 bases and J by 0 bases, leaving 11 bases between them. Here the CDR3 reads CASRPGPMNTEAFF. CDR3 in DNA: TGTGCCAGCAGACCGGGACCCATGAACACTGAAGCTTTCTTT.

This clonotype appeared a few times. This rearrangement joins TRBV29-1 to TRBJ2-7; TRBD2 aligns across 7 bases. The germline V gene encodes CDR1 SQVTM and CDR2 ANQGSEA. The CDR3 totals 15 residues. The junction had 10 bases not matched to a gene; V was cut back by 2 bases and J by 3 bases. The CDR3 is CSVEFSGGEHYEQYF. The CDR3 nucleotides are TGCAGCGTTGAATTCTCTGGGGGGGAGCACTACGAGCAGTACTTC.

This clonotype is a singleton in its sample. V usage is TRBV7-3 and J usage is TRBJ2-7; 7 positions match TRBD1. This CDR3 is built from 14 residues. Trimming cost V 5 bases and J 5 bases; bases outside gene matches: 9. Germline CDR1 is SGHTA and CDR2 is FQGTGA. CDR3 DNA sequence: TGTGCCAGCAGCCTACAGGGGTCAGGGAACGAGCAGTACTTC. This sequence encodes CASSLQGSGNEQYF.

V gene TRBV5-1 combines with J gene TRBJ2-1; D not certain. Germline V gene data show CDR1 as SGHRS and CDR2 as YFSETQ. This CDR3 is 15 amino acids long. Trimming left V 0 bases short and J 7 bases short, with 14 bases between. Here the CDR3 reads CASSLGHPGVNEQFF. The CDR3 nucleotides are TGCGCCAGCAGCTTGGGACACCCTGGAGTAAATGAGCAGTTCTTC.

This clonotype has a handful of counts. The V call is TRBV11-2, the J call TRBJ1-6, with 10 bases lining up with TRBD1. V gave up 5 bases and J gave up 10 bases; unmatched junction bases: 8. From germline, CDR1 is SGHAT and CDR2 FQNNGV. The CDR3 length is 15 residues. This CDR3 is CASSLGDRGYSPLHF. In DNA form, the CDR3 reads TGTGCCAGCAGCCTAGGGGACAGGGGATACTCACCCCTCCACTTT.

Here the CDR3 DNA reads TGCGCCAGCAGCCAGACGACTAGCGGGGGGTCCAATGAGCAGTACTTC. It is translated as CASSQTTSGGSNEQYF. The J gene is TRBJ2-7, the V gene TRBV4-1; 13 positions match TRBD2. The CDR3 extends over 16 amino acids. The germline V gene encodes CDR1 MGHRA and CDR2 YSYEKL. Losses at the gene ends were 3 bases for V and 7 bases for J; bases not matched to a gene: 9.

This clonotype was found many times. The rearrangement uses TRBV6-5 and TRBJ2-5; TRBD1 agrees at 9 bases. V was clipped by 6 bases and J by 4 bases; unmatched bases: 9. Germline lookup yields CDR1 MNHEY and CDR2 SVGAGI. This CDR3 region has 15 residues. The CDR3: CASSRGQGVGETQYF. DNA of the CDR3: TGTGCCAGCAGCCGGGGACAGGGAGTTGGAGAGACCCAGTACTTC.

In this sample, this clonotype turned up many times. The rearrangement uses TRBV28 and TRBJ2-1, with D hard to call. Germline V gene lookup returns CDR1 MDHEN and CDR2 SYDVKM. The CDR3 contains 14 residues. The V gene lost 2 bases and the J gene lost 6 bases, with 11 bases spanning the gap. DNA of the CDR3: TGTGCCAGCAGTTTAATAGGGCGGATCAATGAGCAGTTCTTC. Protein: CASSLIGRINEQFF. Variable domain in full (rest from reference TRBV28 and TRBJ2-1): DVKVTQSSRYLVKRTGEKVFLECVQDMDHENMFWYRQDPGLGLRLIYFSYDVKMKEKGDIPEGYSVSREKKERFSLILESASTNQTSMYLCASSLIGRINEQFFGPGTRLTVL.

This clonotype was counted ten times or more. The J gene is TRBJ2-3, the V gene TRBV3-1; unclear D gene. The CDR3 length is 14 residues. CDR1 and CDR2 (germline): LGHDT, YNNKEL (reference sequence). Trimming cost V 0 bases and J 8 bases, with 12 bases left between them. The CDR3 sequence: CASSQDRVGGTQYF. CDR3 in DNA: TGTGCCAGCAGCCAAGATAGAGTAGGCGGTACGCAGTATTTT.

This clonotype was picked up a small number of times. The chain combines TRBV11-2 with TRBJ2-5, with TRBD2 matching 9 bases. CDR1 and CDR2 from the germline V gene are SGHAT and FQNNGV. This CDR3 has 15 residues. After removal of 6 bases from V and 0 bases from J, the junction contained 5 bases not matched to a gene. The CDR3 region is CASSRAGGYQETQYF. Written as DNA, the CDR3 is TGTGCCAGCAGTAGAGCGGGGGGTTACCAAGAGACCCAGTACTTC.

This rearrangement joins TRBV2 to TRBJ2-7, with D perhaps TRBD1 (6 bases). V was shortened by 1 base and J by 2 bases, with 9 bases between the two germline ends. The CDR3 consists of 14 residues. CDR1 SNHLY and CDR2 FYNNEI come from the germline V gene. The CDR3 region is CASSEVRGTYEQYF. CDR3 DNA: TGTGCCAGCAGTGAAGTAAGGGGGACCTACGAGCAGTACTTC. Full variable domain (remainder filled in from reference TRBV2 and TRBJ2-7): EPEVTQTPSHQVTQMGQEVILRCVPISNHLYFYWYRQILGQKVEFLVSFYNNEISEKSEIFDDQFSVERPDGSNFTLKIRSTKLEDSAMYFCASSEVRGTYEQYFGPGTRLTVT.

The chain carries TRBV5-1 and TRBJ2-3; TRBD2 might be the D (5 bases). Trimming left V 2 bases short and J 3 bases short, with 13 bases between. Germline V CDR1 and CDR2: SGHRS, YFSETQ. This CDR3 has 15 amino acids. The CDR3 reads CASSFSGPGTDTQYF. The DNA for the CDR3 is TGCGCCAGCAGCTTCAGCGGACCCGGGACAGATACGCAGTATTTT.